What follows describes a single TCR beta chain. Its recognized antigen is unknown. The record has no base qualities; no much larger clone is one base away. Data came from an Illumina HiSeq 2500. TCR beta libraries were prepared by quantitative 5'-RACE with molecular barcodes. Under the source paper's analysis protocol: To identify disease-linked TCR variants, a new computational method was used, one built on a probabilistic model of VDJ rearrangement. The public reads were quality trimmed at Q25 with fastp and then assembled into clones with MiXCR by TCRdb, keeping productive beta chains. Rows with one shared CDR3 protein collapse into an entry with the most common genes and DNA. For this entry, the V and J calls and clone size follow TCRdb and not the study's own pipeline. This sample has 470,000 or so distinct CDR3 sequences in its table, and roughly 26% of those were observed once. The ten largest make up 0.85% to 1% of the sample.

This entry is derived from a study of CD8 T cells in ankylosing spondylitis (TCRdb year 2017). Notes on the research overall: To find TCR variants linked to disease, the study profiled T cell receptor beta repertoires in ankylosing spondylitis patients and healthy donors. The full study cohort was made up of 25 ankylosing spondylitis patients and approximately 100 healthy donors. Peripheral blood samples were taken, and synovial fluid was additionally collected from ankylosing spondylitis patients.

The junction carries 15 bases between V and J, which are trimmed by 6 bases and 1 base respectively. The CDR3, from cysteine to phenylalanine, totals 15 residues. The CDR3 DNA has 45 bases and is translated from base 1. The germline V gene supplies CDR1 SGHRS and CDR2 YFSETQ. Broader findings and caveats from the paper: The disease-linked clones had a CD8+ phenotype and were found at relatively low frequencies in peripheral blood. Some TCR beta motif variants had previously been reported in synovial fluid and blood of reactive arthritis patients, which suggested common disease-initiation mechanisms. Blood from ankylosing spondylitis patients appeared to be characterized by a TCR beta motif composed of eight highly homologous amino acid variants. The disease-linked clones were reported as significantly enriched in matched synovial fluid samples from ankylosing spondylitis patients.

The chain couples TRBV5-1 to TRBJ2-3; no D segment can be confidently identified. Material: blood, either unsorted or a sorted T cell fraction (not recorded which). The TCR was taken from a male donor with ankylosing spondylitis. The CDR3 region has the sequence CASNGHLRGTDTQYF. The nucleotide sequence reads as follows: TGCGCCAGCAATGGGCACCTTAGGGGCACAGATACGCAGTATTTT. With the rest looked up from the reference TRBV5-1 and TRBJ2-3 genes rather than sequenced, the full variable domain is KAGVTQTPRYLIKTRGQQVTLSCSPISGHRSVSWYQQTPGQGLQFLFEYFSETQRNKGNFPGRFSGRQFSNSRSEMNVSTLELGDSALYLCASNGHLRGTDTQYFGPGTRLTVL.